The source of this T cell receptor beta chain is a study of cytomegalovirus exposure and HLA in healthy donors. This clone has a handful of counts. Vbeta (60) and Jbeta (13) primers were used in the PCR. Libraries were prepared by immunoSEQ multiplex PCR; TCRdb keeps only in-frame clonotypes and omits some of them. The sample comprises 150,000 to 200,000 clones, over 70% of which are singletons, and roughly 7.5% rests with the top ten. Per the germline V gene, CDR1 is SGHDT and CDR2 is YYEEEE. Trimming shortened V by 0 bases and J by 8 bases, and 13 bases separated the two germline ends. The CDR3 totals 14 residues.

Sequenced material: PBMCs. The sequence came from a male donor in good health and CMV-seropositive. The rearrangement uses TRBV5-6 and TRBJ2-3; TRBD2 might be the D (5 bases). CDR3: CASSLVSGSGTQYF. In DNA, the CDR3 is TGTGCCAGCAGCTTGGTTTCGGGGTCGGGTACGCAGTATTTT.